This T cell receptor beta chain was sequenced during a study of blood T cell repertoires in COVID-19. Deletions cut 3 bases from V and 3 bases from J, with 5 bases between. The germline CDR1 and CDR2 sequences are LNHDA and SQIVND (reference sequence). The CDR3 contains 12 residues. The method was immunoSEQ multiplex PCR; TCRdb's version includes in-frame clones alone and lacks a portion of them. There are some 310,000 clones in the sample; roughly 91% occur only once, and almost 9.5% lies in the top ten. The rearrangement uses TRBV19 and TRBJ1-2; unclear D gene. This receptor was obtained from a woman aged 25 to 39 who had recovered from COVID-19. The sample consisted of PBMCs or T cells enriched from blood (not recorded which). DNA of the CDR3: TGTGCCAGTAGTATGGCAGACTATGGCTACACCTTC. It encodes CASSMADYGYTF. Together with reference TRBV19 and TRBJ1-2, the CDR3 gives the full variable domain: DGGITQSPKYLFRKEGQNVTLSCEQNLNHDAMYWYRQDPGQGLRLIYYSQIVNDFQKGDIAEGYSVSREKKESFPLTVTSAQKNPTAFYLCASSMADYGYTFGSGTRLTVV.